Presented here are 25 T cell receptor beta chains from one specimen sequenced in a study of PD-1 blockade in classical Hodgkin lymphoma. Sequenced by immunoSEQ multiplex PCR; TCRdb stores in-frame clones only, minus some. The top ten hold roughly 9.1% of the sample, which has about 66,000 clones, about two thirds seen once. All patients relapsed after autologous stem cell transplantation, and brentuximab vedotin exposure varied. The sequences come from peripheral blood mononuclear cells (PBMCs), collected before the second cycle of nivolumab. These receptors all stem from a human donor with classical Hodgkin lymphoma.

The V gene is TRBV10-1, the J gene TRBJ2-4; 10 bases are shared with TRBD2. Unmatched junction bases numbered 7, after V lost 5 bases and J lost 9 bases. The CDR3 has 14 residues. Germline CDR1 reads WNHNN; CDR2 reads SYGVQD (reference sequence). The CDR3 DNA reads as TGCGCCAGCAGTACTAGCGGGGTTAATACCATTCAGTACTTC. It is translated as CASSTSGVNTIQYF.

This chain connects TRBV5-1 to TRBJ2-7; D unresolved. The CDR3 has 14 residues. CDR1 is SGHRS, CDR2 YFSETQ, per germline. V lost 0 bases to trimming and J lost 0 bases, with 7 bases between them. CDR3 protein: CASSLVSSSYEQYF. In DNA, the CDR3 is TGCGCCAGCAGCTTGGTGTCAAGCTCCTACGAGCAGTACTTC. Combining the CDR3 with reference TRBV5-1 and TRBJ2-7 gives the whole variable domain KAGVTQTPRYLIKTRGQQVTLSCSPISGHRSVSWYQQTPGQGLQFLFEYFSETQRNKGNFPGRFSGRQFSNSRSEMNVSTLELGDSALYLCASSLVSSSYEQYFGPGTRLTVT.

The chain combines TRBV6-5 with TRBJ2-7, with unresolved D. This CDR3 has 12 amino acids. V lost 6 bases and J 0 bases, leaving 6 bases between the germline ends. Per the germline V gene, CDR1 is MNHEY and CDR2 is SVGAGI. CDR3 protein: CASSPASYEQYF. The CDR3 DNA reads TGTGCCAGCAGCCCCGCCTCCTACGAGCAGTACTTC.

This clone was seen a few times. The DNA of the CDR3 is TGTGCCAGCAGCTTAGTCAGGAGAGTGGGCAATCAGCCCCAGCATTTT. It yields the protein CASSLVRRVGNQPQHF. The rearrangement links TRBV7-2 to TRBJ1-5; D is unclear. This CDR3 has 16 residues. Germline V gene data show CDR1 as SGHTA and CDR2 as FQGNSA. V shed 1 base and J shed 2 bases, with 12 bases lying between them.

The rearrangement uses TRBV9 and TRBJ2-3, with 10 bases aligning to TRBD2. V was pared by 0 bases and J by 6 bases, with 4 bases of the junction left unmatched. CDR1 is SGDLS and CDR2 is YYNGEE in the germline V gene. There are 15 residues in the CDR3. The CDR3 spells CASSVESGGVDTQYF. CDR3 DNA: TGTGCCAGCAGCGTAGAAAGCGGGGGGGTGGATACGCAGTATTTT.

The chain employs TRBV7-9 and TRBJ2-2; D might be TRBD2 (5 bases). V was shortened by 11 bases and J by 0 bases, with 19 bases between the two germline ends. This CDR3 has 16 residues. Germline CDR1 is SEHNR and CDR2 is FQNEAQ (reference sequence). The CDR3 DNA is TGTGCCGCCCCCGGGGAACAGACCACGAACACCGGGGAGCTGTTTTTT. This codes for CAAPGEQTTNTGELFF. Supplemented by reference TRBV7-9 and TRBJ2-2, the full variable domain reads DTGVSQNPRHKITKRGQNVTFRCDPISEHNRLYWYRQTLGQGPEFLTYFQNEAQLEKSRLLSDRFSAERPKGSFSTLEIQRTEQGDSAMYLCAAPGEQTTNTGELFFGEGSRLTVL.

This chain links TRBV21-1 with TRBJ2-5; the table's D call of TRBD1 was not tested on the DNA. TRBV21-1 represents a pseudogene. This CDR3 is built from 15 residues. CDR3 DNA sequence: TGTGCCAGCAGAGGCCAGCAGGGGGATCAAGAGACCCAGTACTTC. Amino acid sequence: CASRGQQGDQETQYF.

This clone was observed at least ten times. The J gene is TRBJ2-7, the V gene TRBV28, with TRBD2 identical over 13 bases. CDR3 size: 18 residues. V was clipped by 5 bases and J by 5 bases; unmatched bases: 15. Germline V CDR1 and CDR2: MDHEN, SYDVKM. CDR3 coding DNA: TGTGCCAGCAGTCTGGGGGAGGGACTAGCGGGAATTTTAGACGAGCAGTACTTC. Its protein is CASSLGEGLAGILDEQYF.

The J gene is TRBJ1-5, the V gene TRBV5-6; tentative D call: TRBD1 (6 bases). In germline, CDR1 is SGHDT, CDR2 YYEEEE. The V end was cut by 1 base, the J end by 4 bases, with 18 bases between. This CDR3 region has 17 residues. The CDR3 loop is CASSLTKVGQLNQPQHF. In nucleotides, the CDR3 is TGTGCCAGCAGCTTGACCAAAGTCGGACAGCTGAATCAGCCCCAGCATTTT.

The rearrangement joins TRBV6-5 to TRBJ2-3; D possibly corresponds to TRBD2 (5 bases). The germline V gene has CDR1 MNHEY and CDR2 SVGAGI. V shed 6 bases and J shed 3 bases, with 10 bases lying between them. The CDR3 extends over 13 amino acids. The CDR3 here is CASSLPGTDTQYF. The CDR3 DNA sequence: TGTGCCAGCAGCCTGCCGGGGACAGATACGCAGTATTTT.

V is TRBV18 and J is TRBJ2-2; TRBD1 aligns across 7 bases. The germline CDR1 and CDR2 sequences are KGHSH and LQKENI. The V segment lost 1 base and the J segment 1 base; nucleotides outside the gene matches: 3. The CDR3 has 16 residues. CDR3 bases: TGTGCCAGCTCACCACAGGGGGCAAAGAACACCGGGGAGCTGTTTTTT. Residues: CASSPQGAKNTGELFF.

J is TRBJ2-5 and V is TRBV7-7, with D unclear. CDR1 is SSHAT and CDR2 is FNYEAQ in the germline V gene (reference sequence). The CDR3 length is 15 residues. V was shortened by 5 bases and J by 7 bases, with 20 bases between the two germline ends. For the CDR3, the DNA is TGTGCCAGCAGCGAATTAAGGCTTTCCGGTGGGACCCAGTACTTC. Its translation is CASSELRLSGGTQYF. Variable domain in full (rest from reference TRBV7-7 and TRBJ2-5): GAGVSQSPRYKVTKRGQDVTLRCDPISSHATLYWYQQALGQGPEFLTYFNYEAQPDKSGLPSDRFSAERPEGSISTLTIQRTEQRDSAMYRCASSELRLSGGTQYFGPGTRLLVL.

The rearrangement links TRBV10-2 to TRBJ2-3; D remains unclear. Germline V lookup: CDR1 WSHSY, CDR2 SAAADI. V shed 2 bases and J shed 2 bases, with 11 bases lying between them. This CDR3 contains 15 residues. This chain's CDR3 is CASSEAAGPTDTQYF. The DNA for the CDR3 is TGCGCCAGCAGTGAGGCAGCAGGCCCCACAGATACGCAGTATTTT.

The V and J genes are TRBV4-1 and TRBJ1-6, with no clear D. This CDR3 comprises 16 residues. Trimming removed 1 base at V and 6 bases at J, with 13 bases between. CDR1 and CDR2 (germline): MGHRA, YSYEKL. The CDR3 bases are TGCGCCAGCAGCCAAGCAGCGGGGTACGGTAATTCACCCCTCCACTTT. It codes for CASSQAAGYGNSPLHF.

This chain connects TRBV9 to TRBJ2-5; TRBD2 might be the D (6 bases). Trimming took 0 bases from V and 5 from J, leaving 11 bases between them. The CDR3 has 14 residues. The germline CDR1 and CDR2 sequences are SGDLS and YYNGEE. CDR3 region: CASSVAASAETQYF. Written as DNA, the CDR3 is TGTGCCAGCAGCGTAGCGGCTAGCGCGGAGACCCAGTACTTC.

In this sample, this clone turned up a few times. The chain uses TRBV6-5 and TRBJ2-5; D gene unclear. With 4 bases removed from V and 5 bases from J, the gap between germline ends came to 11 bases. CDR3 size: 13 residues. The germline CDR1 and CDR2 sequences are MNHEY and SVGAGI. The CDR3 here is CASSWSLRETQYF. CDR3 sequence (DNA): TGTGCCAGCAGTTGGTCTCTGAGGGAGACCCAGTACTTC.

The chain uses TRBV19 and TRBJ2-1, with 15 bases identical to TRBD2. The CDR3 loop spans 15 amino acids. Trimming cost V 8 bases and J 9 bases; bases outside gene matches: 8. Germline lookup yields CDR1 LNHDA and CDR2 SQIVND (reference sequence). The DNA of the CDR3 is TGTGCCAGTCGAGGACTAGCGGGAGGGAGCGCTGAGCAGTTCTTC. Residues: CASRGLAGGSAEQFF.

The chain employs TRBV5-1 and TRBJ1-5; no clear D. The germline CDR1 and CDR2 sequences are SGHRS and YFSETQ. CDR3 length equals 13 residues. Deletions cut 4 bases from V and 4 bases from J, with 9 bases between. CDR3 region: CASSIGRNQPQHF. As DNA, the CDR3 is TGCGCCAGCAGCATAGGACGGAATCAGCCCCAGCATTTT. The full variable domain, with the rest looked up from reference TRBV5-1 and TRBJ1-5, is KAGVTQTPRYLIKTRGQQVTLSCSPISGHRSVSWYQQTPGQGLQFLFEYFSETQRNKGNFPGRFSGRQFSNSRSEMNVSTLELGDSALYLCASSIGRNQPQHFGDGTRLSIL.

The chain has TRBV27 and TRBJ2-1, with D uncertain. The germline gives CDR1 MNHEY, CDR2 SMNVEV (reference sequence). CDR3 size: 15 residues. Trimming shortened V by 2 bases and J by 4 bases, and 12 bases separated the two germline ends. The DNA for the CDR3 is TGTGCCAGCAGTTTAGGAGTTTCCTCTTACAATGAGCAGTTCTTC. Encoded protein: CASSLGVSSYNEQFF.

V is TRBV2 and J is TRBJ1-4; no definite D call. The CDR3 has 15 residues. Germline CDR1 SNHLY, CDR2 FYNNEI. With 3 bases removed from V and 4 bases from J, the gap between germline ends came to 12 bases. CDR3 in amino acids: CASSEELTLNEKLFF. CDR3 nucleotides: TGTGCCAGCAGTGAGGAACTGACACTTAATGAAAAACTGTTTTTT.

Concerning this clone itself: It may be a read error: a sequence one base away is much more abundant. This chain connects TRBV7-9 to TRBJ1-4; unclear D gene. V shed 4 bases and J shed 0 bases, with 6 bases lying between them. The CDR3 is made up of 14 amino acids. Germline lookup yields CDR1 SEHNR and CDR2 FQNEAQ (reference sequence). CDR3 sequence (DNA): TGTGCCAGCAGCTGGACGGCAACTAATGAAAAACTGTTTTTT. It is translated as CASSWTATNEKLFF. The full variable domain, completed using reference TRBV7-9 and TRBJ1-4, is DTGVSQNPRHKITKRGQNVTFRCDPISEHNRLYWYRQTLGQGPEFLTYFQNEAQLEKSRLLSDRFSAERPKGSFSTLEIQRTEQGDSAMYLCASSWTATNEKLFFGSGTQLSVL.

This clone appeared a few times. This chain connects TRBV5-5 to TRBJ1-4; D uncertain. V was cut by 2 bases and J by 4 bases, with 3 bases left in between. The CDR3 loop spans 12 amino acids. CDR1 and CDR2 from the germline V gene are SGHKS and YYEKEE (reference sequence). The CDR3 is CASSFSNEKLFF. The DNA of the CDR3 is TGTGCCAGCAGCTTCAGTAATGAAAAACTGTTTTTT.

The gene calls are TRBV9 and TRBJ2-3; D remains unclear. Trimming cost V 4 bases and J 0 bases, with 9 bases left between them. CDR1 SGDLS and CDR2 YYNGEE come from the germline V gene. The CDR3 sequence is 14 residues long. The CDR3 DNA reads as TGTGCCAGCAGCCCCCAGCCTAGCACAGATACGCAGTATTTT. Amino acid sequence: CASSPQPSTDTQYF.

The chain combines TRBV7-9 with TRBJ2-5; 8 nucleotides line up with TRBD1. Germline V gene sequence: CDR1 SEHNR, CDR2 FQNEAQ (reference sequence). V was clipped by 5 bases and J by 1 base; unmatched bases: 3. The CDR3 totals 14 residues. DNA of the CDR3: TGTGCCAGCAGCCAAGGACAGGGCCAAGAGACCCAGTACTTC. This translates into CASSQGQGQETQYF.

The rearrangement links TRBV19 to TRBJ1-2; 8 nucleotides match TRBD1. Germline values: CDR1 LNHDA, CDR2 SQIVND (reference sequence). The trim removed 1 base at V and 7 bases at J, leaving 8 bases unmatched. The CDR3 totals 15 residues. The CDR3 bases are TGTGCCAGTAGTATAGTGGGCCAGGGGGCGCCTGGCTACACCTTC. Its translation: CASSIVGQGAPGYTF. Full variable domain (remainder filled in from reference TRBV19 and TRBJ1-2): DGGITQSPKYLFRKEGQNVTLSCEQNLNHDAMYWYRQDPGQGLRLIYYSQIVNDFQKGDIAEGYSVSREKKESFPLTVTSAQKNPTAFYLCASSIVGQGAPGYTFGSGTRLTVV.